The clone carrying this T cell receptor (beta chain) was recorded a few times. Its antigen remains unidentified. V lost 5 bases, J lost 0 bases, and 13 bases stayed unmatched. The CDR3 sequence is 19 residues long. Germline CDR1 reads SQVTM; CDR2 reads ANQGSEA. This sample is part of a study of beta chain features in type 1 diabetes. Across the study: Summed over all samples, the examined sorted cells came to 90 million to 120 million. Study-level results: Shorter TCRB CDR3s, moderately but significantly so, were found in Type 1 diabetes patients in all four CD4+ subsets.

Of the isolated RNA, all was reverse transcribed, and so the sequenced material was expressed TCRB transcripts. The read count averaged around 3.5 million across naive, central memory and regulatory T cell samples. Sequencing was performed with immunoSEQ multiplex PCR; in TCRdb, only in-frame clones are kept and a portion is missing. This table holds 970,000 or so clones, under 20% found once. CD4+ naive, central memory, regulatory and stem cell-like memory subsets were isolated by sorting on CD45RO/CCR7/CD25/CD127/CD95/CD27. The sequenced material came from naive CD4+ T cells from blood. This clonotype was sampled from a woman between 18 and 30 years old in good health. The chain combines TRBV29-1 with TRBJ2-1, with 13 bases lining up with TRBD2. The CDR3 region has the DNA TGCAGCGTTCCGGGACAGGGCACTAGCGGGAGGGCCTCCTACAATGAGCAGTTCTTC. Translating gives CSVPGQGTSGRASYNEQFF.